This T cell receptor (beta chain) was captured by sequencing in a study of shared clonotypes between healthy human individuals. Study results and caveats: Clonotypes not shared had lower generation probabilities than those common to all four donors. Rarefaction indicated that sorted-subset sequencing remained incomplete although depth was large.

The table came from immunoSEQ multiplex PCR; TCRdb's copy has only in-frame clones and leaves some out. This sample carries approximately 320,000 clones, roughly 87% of them seen once, and the ten largest clones take around 15%. Regarding this clone: The target antigen is unknown.

CDR1 and CDR2 from the germline V gene are MNHEY and SVGAGI. Deletions cut 4 bases from V and 7 bases from J, with 16 bases between. This CDR3 has 14 residues. Together with CD45RO+ cells, CCR7-negative CD45RA+ TemRA cells were included in CD8 memory. Sequenced material: memory CD8+ T cells sorted from blood. Documented subset: CD45RO+ cells pooled with CCR7-negative TemRA cells. This chain connects TRBV6-5 to TRBJ1-2; D is unresolved. This TCR was sampled from a man aged 18 to 30 in good health. This chain's CDR3 is CASSSAPLMSGYTF. CDR3 in DNA: TGTGCCAGCAGTTCCGCCCCATTGATGAGTGGCTACACCTTC.